Listed below are T cell receptor beta chains from one sample, sequenced in a study of cytomegalovirus exposure and HLA in healthy donors. Sequencing used immunoSEQ multiplex PCR; TCRdb keeps in-frame clones, though not all of them. The table lists about 170,000 clones, about 82% of them singletons. The sample comprised PBMCs. All receptors derive from a woman under 30 in good health and CMV-seronegative. Both conserved end residues are part of each CDR3. A D gene is named only where the DNA matches it firmly. Size values are once, few and many counts, or a class for expanded clones, and some rows have none.

CDR3nt: TGTGCCAGCAGTGACTCGATCTCCGGAGACAATGAGCAGTTCTTC; CDR3aa: CASSDSISGDNEQFF; d_gene: -; len: 15; v_gene: TRBV6-4; abundance: few; j_gene: TRBJ2-1
CDR3nt: TGCGCCAGCAGCCAAGATTGGCTAGCGGGCTACAATGAGCAGTTCTTC; CDR3aa: CASSQDWLAGYNEQFF; d_gene: TRBD2; len: 16; v_gene: TRBV4-3; abundance: few; j_gene: TRBJ2-1
CDR3nt: TGTGCCAGCAGCCAAGTTCTTACGAGCTCCTACAATGAGCAGTTCTTC; CDR3aa: CASSQVLTSSYNEQFF; d_gene: -; len: 16; v_gene: TRBV14; abundance: -; j_gene: TRBJ2-1
CDR3nt: TGTGCCATCCGCGGGCTAGCGGATTACGAGCAGTACTTC; CDR3aa: CAIRGLADYEQYF; d_gene: TRBD2; len: 13; v_gene: TRBV10-3; abundance: -; j_gene: TRBJ2-7
CDR3nt: TGCGCCAGCAGCCCTGCGGGCGCATTCAATCAGCCCCAGCATTTT; CDR3aa: CASSPAGAFNQPQHF; d_gene: -; len: 15; v_gene: TRBV5-1; abundance: -; j_gene: TRBJ1-5
CDR3nt: TGTGCCGGCAGCCCGCGAAAAGGGACTAGCGGGTCGAACGAGCAGTACTTC; CDR3aa: CAGSPRKGTSGSNEQYF; d_gene: TRBD2; len: 17; v_gene: TRBV5-4; abundance: -; j_gene: TRBJ2-7
CDR3nt: TGCGCCAGCAACATGGAACAGGGGTGGAGTGGTCAAGCTTTCTTT; CDR3aa: CASNMEQGWSGQAFF; d_gene: TRBD1; len: 15; v_gene: TRBV5-1; abundance: -; j_gene: TRBJ1-1
CDR3nt: TGTGCCAGCAGTTTCTACCTCAGGGACTCGAAGGCCACGCAGACCCAGTACTTC; CDR3aa: CASSFYLRDSKATQTQYF; d_gene: -; len: 18; v_gene: TRBV28; abundance: -; j_gene: TRBJ2-5
CDR3nt: TGTGCCATCAGTGACTCGGGACAGGTGTTTGCCGAGCAGTACTTC; CDR3aa: CAISDSGQVFAEQYF; d_gene: TRBD1; len: 15; v_gene: TRBV10-3; abundance: -; j_gene: TRBJ2-7
CDR3nt: TGTGCCAGCAGCTTAGATAGCTTCGCCGGGGAGCTGTTTTTT; CDR3aa: CASSLDSFAGELFF; d_gene: -; len: 14; v_gene: TRBV11-3; abundance: -; j_gene: TRBJ2-2
CDR3nt: TGTGCCAGCAGTGGATTGGACAGGAGCTCCTACAATGAGCAGTTCTTC; CDR3aa: CASSGLDRSSYNEQFF; d_gene: TRBD1; len: 16; v_gene: TRBV6-1; abundance: -; j_gene: TRBJ2-1
CDR3nt: TGCGCCAGCAGTGAGTCTTTCGTGACAGGGAGGTCCAATGAGCAGTTCTTC; CDR3aa: CASSESFVTGRSNEQFF; d_gene: -; len: 17; v_gene: TRBV10-1; abundance: -; j_gene: TRBJ2-1
CDR3nt: TGTGCCAGCAGCTTATCGGGGGATGAGCAGTTCTTC; CDR3aa: CASSLSGDEQFF; d_gene: -; len: 12; v_gene: TRBV11-2; abundance: -; j_gene: TRBJ2-1
CDR3nt: TGTGCCAGCAGTTTAACTATAATAGGGACAGGGCGCATTTACGAGCAGTACTTC; CDR3aa: CASSLTIIGTGRIYEQYF; d_gene: TRBD1; len: 18; v_gene: TRBV27; abundance: -; j_gene: TRBJ2-7
CDR3nt: TGTGCCAGCAGCGTAAAAACGGGATTGAACACTGAAGCTTTCTTT; CDR3aa: CASSVKTGLNTEAFF; d_gene: -; len: 15; v_gene: TRBV9; abundance: once; j_gene: TRBJ1-1
CDR3nt: TGTGCTAGTGGTGGGACTAGCGGGAGGGCCGCCTACGAGCAGTACTTC; CDR3aa: CASGGTSGRAAYEQYF; d_gene: TRBD2; len: 16; v_gene: TRBV12-5; abundance: -; j_gene: TRBJ2-7
CDR3nt: TGTGCCAGCAGCTCCCAAGGAGGGAACACCGGGGAGCTGTTTTTT; CDR3aa: CASSSQGGNTGELFF; d_gene: -; len: 15; v_gene: TRBV4-2; abundance: -; j_gene: TRBJ2-2
CDR3nt: TGTGCCAGCAGTTTGAGACTCCCGGGCGGGGAGCAGTTCTTC; CDR3aa: CASSLRLPGGEQFF; d_gene: -; len: 14; v_gene: TRBV27; abundance: -; j_gene: TRBJ2-1
CDR3nt: TGCGCCAGCAGCTTCGGACAGAACACTGAAGCTTTCTTT; CDR3aa: CASSFGQNTEAFF; d_gene: -; len: 13; v_gene: TRBV5-1; abundance: few; j_gene: TRBJ1-1
CDR3nt: TGTGCCAGCAGCCAAGTAGCGGGGACCTACAATGAGCAGTTCTTC; CDR3aa: CASSQVAGTYNEQFF; d_gene: TRBD2; len: 15; v_gene: TRBV4-2; abundance: -; j_gene: TRBJ2-1
CDR3nt: TGTGCCACCGGACTTCGCTCCTATAATTCACCCCTCCACTTT; CDR3aa: CATGLRSYNSPLHF; d_gene: -; len: 14; v_gene: TRBV19; abundance: few; j_gene: TRBJ1-6
CDR3nt: TGTGCCAGCAGCGTAGCTCCCGGTACGGGGGAGCAGTACTTC; CDR3aa: CASSVAPGTGEQYF; d_gene: -; len: 14; v_gene: TRBV9; abundance: -; j_gene: TRBJ2-7
CDR3nt: TGTGCCAGCAGGGAAACACAGGGGGCGTCTGTGGCTAATGAAAAACTGTTTTTT; CDR3aa: CASRETQGASVANEKLFF; d_gene: TRBD1; len: 18; v_gene: TRBV28; abundance: -; j_gene: TRBJ1-4
CDR3nt: TGTGCCAGCAGCTCGGGGGGGTCGGGGGGCAGGGTCTATGGCTACACCTTC; CDR3aa: CASSSGGSGGRVYGYTF; d_gene: -; len: 17; v_gene: TRBV11-2; abundance: -; j_gene: TRBJ1-2
CDR3nt: TGTGCCAGCAGCCAAGAAGACTCTGGAGAGACCCAGTACTTC; CDR3aa: CASSQEDSGETQYF; d_gene: -; len: 14; v_gene: TRBV5-4; abundance: -; j_gene: TRBJ2-5
CDR3nt: TGTGCCAGCAGTTTGCCAGGGGAGGGGGAGACCCAGTACTTC; CDR3aa: CASSLPGEGETQYF; d_gene: -; len: 14; v_gene: TRBV28; abundance: -; j_gene: TRBJ2-5
CDR3nt: TGTGCCAGCAGAAACGGACAGGGCGTATCCGGGGAGCTGTTTTTT; CDR3aa: CASRNGQGVSGELFF; d_gene: TRBD1; len: 15; v_gene: TRBV6-6; abundance: -; j_gene: TRBJ2-2
CDR3nt: TGCGCCAGCGGTGGGGACAGGGTCGGAGGAATAACTGGCTACACCTTC; CDR3aa: CASGGDRVGGITGYTF; d_gene: TRBD1; len: 16; v_gene: TRBV4-1; abundance: once; j_gene: TRBJ1-2
CDR3nt: TGTGCCAGCAGCTTAGATGACTTAGCCGAGCAGTACTTC; CDR3aa: CASSLDDLAEQYF; d_gene: -; len: 13; v_gene: TRBV7-9; abundance: once; j_gene: TRBJ2-7
CDR3nt: TGTGCCAGCAGCTTAGCAATAGATACGCAGTATTTT; CDR3aa: CASSLAIDTQYF; d_gene: -; len: 12; v_gene: TRBV5-4; abundance: -; j_gene: TRBJ2-3
CDR3nt: TGCGCCAGCAGTCAATTTGAACTTTTCCGATCTCCGAGGGACGAGCAGTACTTC; CDR3aa: CASSQFELFRSPRDEQYF; d_gene: -; len: 18; v_gene: TRBV23-1; abundance: -; j_gene: TRBJ2-7
CDR3nt: TGTGCCAGCAGCTTGTTAGACCCGGGACTAGCTTTGAATGAGCAGTTCTTC; CDR3aa: CASSLLDPGLALNEQFF; d_gene: TRBD2; len: 17; v_gene: TRBV5-4; abundance: -; j_gene: TRBJ2-1
CDR3nt: TGTGCCAGCAGCAACAGCGGATTCCCCTATGGCTACACCTTC; CDR3aa: CASSNSGFPYGYTF; d_gene: -; len: 14; v_gene: TRBV2; abundance: -; j_gene: TRBJ1-2
CDR3nt: TGTGCCAGCAGTTTGCCATGGGACAGGGAATACTCCTACGAGCAGTACTTC; CDR3aa: CASSLPWDREYSYEQYF; d_gene: TRBD1; len: 17; v_gene: TRBV28; abundance: few; j_gene: TRBJ2-7
CDR3nt: TGTGCTAGCAGCAGGGACAGAAACACCGGGGAGCTGTTTTTT; CDR3aa: CASSRDRNTGELFF; d_gene: TRBD1; len: 14; v_gene: TRBV7-7; abundance: -; j_gene: TRBJ2-2
CDR3nt: TGTGCCAGTAGTACCCCACCCCGAAACACAGAAGCTTTCTTT; CDR3aa: CASSTPPRNTEAFF; d_gene: -; len: 14; v_gene: TRBV19; abundance: -; j_gene: TRBJ1-1
CDR3nt: TGTGCCAGCAGCCAAGACCTAGTGAGCACTGAAGCTTTCTTT; CDR3aa: CASSQDLVSTEAFF; d_gene: -; len: 14; v_gene: TRBV4-2; abundance: -; j_gene: TRBJ1-1
CDR3nt: TGTGCCACCAGCACCGACAGGGGTAGAACTAATGAAAAACTGTTTTTT; CDR3aa: CATSTDRGRTNEKLFF; d_gene: TRBD1; len: 16; v_gene: TRBV15; abundance: -; j_gene: TRBJ1-4
CDR3nt: TGTGCCAGCAGCTTTCCCAAAGAGCGGAGCTCCTACAATGAGCAGTTCTTC; CDR3aa: CASSFPKERSSYNEQFF; d_gene: -; len: 17; v_gene: TRBV7-9; abundance: -; j_gene: TRBJ2-1
CDR3nt: TGTGCCAGCAGTGAACGACTAGCGGGAGTAGGGGAGCAGTTCTTC; CDR3aa: CASSERLAGVGEQFF; d_gene: TRBD2; len: 15; v_gene: TRBV6-1; abundance: -; j_gene: TRBJ2-1
CDR3nt: TGTGCCAGCACTGACAGGAAAAAGACCGGGGAGCTGTTTTTT; CDR3aa: CASTDRKKTGELFF; d_gene: -; len: 14; v_gene: TRBV28; abundance: -; j_gene: TRBJ2-2
CDR3nt: TGTGCCAGCAGGGGACAGTGGGATCAGCCCCAGCATTTT; CDR3aa: CASRGQWDQPQHF; d_gene: TRBD1; len: 13; v_gene: TRBV25-1; abundance: -; j_gene: TRBJ1-5
CDR3nt: TGTGCCAGCAGCGTAGTAATTAGCGGGTCTTTCAATGAGCAGTTCTTC; CDR3aa: CASSVVISGSFNEQFF; d_gene: TRBD2; len: 16; v_gene: TRBV9; abundance: -; j_gene: TRBJ2-1
CDR3nt: TGTGCCAGCAGCTTAGTATCCGACAGGGGAGGGCAGTACTTC; CDR3aa: CASSLVSDRGGQYF; d_gene: TRBD1; len: 14; v_gene: TRBV11-2; abundance: -; j_gene: TRBJ2-7
CDR3nt: TGTGCCAGCTCACCGACTCAGGACAGGAGCGGCTACGAGCAGTACTTC; CDR3aa: CASSPTQDRSGYEQYF; d_gene: TRBD1; len: 16; v_gene: TRBV18; abundance: -; j_gene: TRBJ2-7
CDR3nt: TGTGCCTGGGGGGGACTAGCGGGAGCTGGGGGGGAGACCCAGTACTTC; CDR3aa: CAWGGLAGAGGETQYF; d_gene: TRBD2; len: 16; v_gene: TRBV30; abundance: -; j_gene: TRBJ2-5
CDR3nt: TGTGCCAGCAGTGGACAGGGCTATGGCTACACCTTC; CDR3aa: CASSGQGYGYTF; d_gene: TRBD1; len: 12; v_gene: TRBV6-1; abundance: -; j_gene: TRBJ1-2
CDR3nt: TGCGCCAGCAGCTTAAGCTCGGGACAGGGCCACGAGCAGTACTTC; CDR3aa: CASSLSSGQGHEQYF; d_gene: TRBD1; len: 15; v_gene: TRBV5-1; abundance: few; j_gene: TRBJ2-7
CDR3nt: TGCAGCGTTGGAGAGGGACTAGCAAACACCGGGGAGCTGTTTTTT; CDR3aa: CSVGEGLANTGELFF; d_gene: TRBD2; len: 15; v_gene: TRBV29-1; abundance: few; j_gene: TRBJ2-2
CDR3nt: TGTGCCAGCAGTTTATGGGGCAGGGGGCCACGCACAGATACGCAGTATTTT; CDR3aa: CASSLWGRGPRTDTQYF; d_gene: TRBD1; len: 17; v_gene: TRBV27; abundance: -; j_gene: TRBJ2-3
CDR3nt: TGTGCCAGCACCCCTTTTTCCGGGACTAGTATTTATGAGCAGTTCTTC; CDR3aa: CASTPFSGTSIYEQFF; d_gene: TRBD2; len: 16; v_gene: TRBV27; abundance: -; j_gene: TRBJ2-1
CDR3nt: TGCGCCAGCAGCCAAGATGGTCCAGGGATGAACACTGAAGCTTTCTTT; CDR3aa: CASSQDGPGMNTEAFF; d_gene: -; len: 16; v_gene: TRBV4-3; abundance: -; j_gene: TRBJ1-1
CDR3nt: TGCGCCAGCAGCCAACCTCCGGGAGGGAGTGAGACCCAGTACTTC; CDR3aa: CASSQPPGGSETQYF; d_gene: TRBD2; len: 15; v_gene: TRBV4-1; abundance: -; j_gene: TRBJ2-5
CDR3nt: TGTGCCAGCAGTAATTCAATCTACGAGCAGTACTTC; CDR3aa: CASSNSIYEQYF; d_gene: -; len: 12; v_gene: TRBV28; abundance: -; j_gene: TRBJ2-7
CDR3nt: TGCGCCAGCAGCTCTCCGTTCGGGAAAGTTCGGGAGAATGAGCAGTTCTTC; CDR3aa: CASSSPFGKVRENEQFF; d_gene: -; len: 17; v_gene: TRBV5-1; abundance: -; j_gene: TRBJ2-1
CDR3nt: TGTGCCAGCAGCTTGGTGGCAGAGGGTGAGCAGTTCTTC; CDR3aa: CASSLVAEGEQFF; d_gene: -; len: 13; v_gene: TRBV13; abundance: -; j_gene: TRBJ2-1
CDR3nt: TGTGCCAGCAGCCTTTTAGCGGGATCACGCACAGATACGCAGTATTTT; CDR3aa: CASSLLAGSRTDTQYF; d_gene: TRBD2; len: 16; v_gene: TRBV7-3; abundance: -; j_gene: TRBJ2-3
CDR3nt: TGTGCCAGCAGCCAAGACTCCGGGACTAGCGGGAGAGCGATTACCGGGGAGCTGTTTTTT; CDR3aa: CASSQDSGTSGRAITGELFF; d_gene: TRBD2; len: 20; v_gene: TRBV4-2; abundance: once; j_gene: TRBJ2-2
CDR3nt: TGTGCCAGCAGCTCCGCGACCTACAATGAGCAGTTCTTC; CDR3aa: CASSSATYNEQFF; d_gene: -; len: 13; v_gene: TRBV7-9; abundance: -; j_gene: TRBJ2-1